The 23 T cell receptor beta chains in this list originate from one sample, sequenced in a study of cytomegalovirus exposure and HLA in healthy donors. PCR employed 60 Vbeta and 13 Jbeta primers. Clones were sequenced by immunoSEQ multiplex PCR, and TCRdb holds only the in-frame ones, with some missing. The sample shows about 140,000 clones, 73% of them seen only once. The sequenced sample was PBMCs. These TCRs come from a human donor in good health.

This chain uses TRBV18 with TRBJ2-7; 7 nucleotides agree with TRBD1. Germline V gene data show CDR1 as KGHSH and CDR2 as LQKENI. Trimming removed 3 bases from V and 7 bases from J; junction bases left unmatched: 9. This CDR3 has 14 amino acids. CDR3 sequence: CASSPGQGDREQYF. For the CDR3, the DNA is TGTGCCAGCTCACCTGGGCAGGGGGATCGGGAGCAGTACTTC. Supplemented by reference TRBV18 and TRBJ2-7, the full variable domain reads NAGVMQNPRHLVRRRGQEARLRCSPMKGHSHVYWYRQLPEEGLKFMVYLQKENIIDESGMPKERFSAEFPKEGPSILRIQQVVRGDSAAYFCASSPGQGDREQYFGPGTRLTVT.

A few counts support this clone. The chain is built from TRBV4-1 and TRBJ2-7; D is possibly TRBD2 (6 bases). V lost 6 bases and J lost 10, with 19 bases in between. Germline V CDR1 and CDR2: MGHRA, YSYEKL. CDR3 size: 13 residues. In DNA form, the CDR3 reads TGCGCCAGCAGGTATCGGAGGGGCGGACCACAGTACTTC. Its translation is CASRYRRGGPQYF.

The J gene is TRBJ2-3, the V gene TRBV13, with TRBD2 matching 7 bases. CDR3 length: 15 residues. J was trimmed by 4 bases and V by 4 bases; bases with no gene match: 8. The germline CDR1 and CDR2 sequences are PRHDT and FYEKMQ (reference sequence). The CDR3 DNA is TGTGCCAGCAGCTCCACCGGACTAGTCCCAGATACGCAGTATTTT. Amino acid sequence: CASSSTGLVPDTQYF.

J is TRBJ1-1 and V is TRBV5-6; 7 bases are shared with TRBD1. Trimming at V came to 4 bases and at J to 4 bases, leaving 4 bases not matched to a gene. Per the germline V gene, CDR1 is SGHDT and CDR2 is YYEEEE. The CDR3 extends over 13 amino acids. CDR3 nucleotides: TGTGCCAGCAGCACTACAGGGGTCACTGAAGCTTTCTTT. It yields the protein CASSTTGVTEAFF.

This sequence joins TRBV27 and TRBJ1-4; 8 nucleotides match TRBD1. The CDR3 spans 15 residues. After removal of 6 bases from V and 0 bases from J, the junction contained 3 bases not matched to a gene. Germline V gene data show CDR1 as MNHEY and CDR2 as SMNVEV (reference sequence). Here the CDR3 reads CASRPTGATNEKLFF. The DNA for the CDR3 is TGTGCCAGCAGACCGACAGGGGCAACTAATGAAAAACTGTTTTTT.

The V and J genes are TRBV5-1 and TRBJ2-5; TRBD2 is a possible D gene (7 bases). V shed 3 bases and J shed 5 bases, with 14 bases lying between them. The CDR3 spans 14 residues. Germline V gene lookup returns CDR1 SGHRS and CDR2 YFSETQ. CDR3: CASSWEQGGETQYF. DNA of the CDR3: TGCGCCAGCAGCTGGGAACAGGGAGGGGAGACCCAGTACTTC.

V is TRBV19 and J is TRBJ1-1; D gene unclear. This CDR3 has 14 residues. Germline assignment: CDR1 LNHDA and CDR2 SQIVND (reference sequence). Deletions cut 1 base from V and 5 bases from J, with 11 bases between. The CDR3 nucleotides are TGTGCCAGTAGTATAGGGGCAGCTAAAACTGAAGCTTTCTTT. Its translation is CASSIGAAKTEAFF.

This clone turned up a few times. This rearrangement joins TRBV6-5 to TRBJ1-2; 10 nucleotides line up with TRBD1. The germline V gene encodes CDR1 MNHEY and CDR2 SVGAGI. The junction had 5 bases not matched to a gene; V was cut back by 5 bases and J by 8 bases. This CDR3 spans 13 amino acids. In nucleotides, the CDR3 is TGTGCCAGCAGTCAGGGGACAGGGGAAGGCTACACCTTC. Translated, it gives CASSQGTGEGYTF.

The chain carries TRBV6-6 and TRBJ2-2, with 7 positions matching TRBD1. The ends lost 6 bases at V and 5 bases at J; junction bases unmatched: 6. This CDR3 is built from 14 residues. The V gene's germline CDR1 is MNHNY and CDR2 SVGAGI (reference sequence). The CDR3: CASRKGQQTGELFF. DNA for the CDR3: TGTGCCAGCAGAAAGGGACAGCAGACCGGGGAGCTGTTTTTT.

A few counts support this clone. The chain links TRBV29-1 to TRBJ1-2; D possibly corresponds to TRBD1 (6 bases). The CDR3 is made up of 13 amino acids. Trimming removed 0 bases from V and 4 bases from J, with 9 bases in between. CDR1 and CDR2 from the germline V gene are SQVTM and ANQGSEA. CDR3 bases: TGCAGCGTTGAAGATCTGGACAGCTATGGCTACACCTTC. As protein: CSVEDLDSYGYTF.

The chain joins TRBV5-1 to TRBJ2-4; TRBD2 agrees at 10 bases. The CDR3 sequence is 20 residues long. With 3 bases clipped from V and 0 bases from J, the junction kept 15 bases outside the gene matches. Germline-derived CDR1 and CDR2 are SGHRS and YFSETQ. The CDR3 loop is CASSSLGGAGGPGAKNIQYF. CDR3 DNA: TGCGCCAGCAGCTCCCTGGGTGGAGCGGGGGGGCCCGGAGCCAAAAACATTCAGTACTTC.

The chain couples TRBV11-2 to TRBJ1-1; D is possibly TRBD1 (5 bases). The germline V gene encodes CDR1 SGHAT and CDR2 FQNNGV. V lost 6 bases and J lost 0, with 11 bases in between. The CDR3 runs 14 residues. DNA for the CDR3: TGTGCCAGCAGAGGCTACAGGTTGAACACTGAAGCTTTCTTT. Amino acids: CASRGYRLNTEAFF.

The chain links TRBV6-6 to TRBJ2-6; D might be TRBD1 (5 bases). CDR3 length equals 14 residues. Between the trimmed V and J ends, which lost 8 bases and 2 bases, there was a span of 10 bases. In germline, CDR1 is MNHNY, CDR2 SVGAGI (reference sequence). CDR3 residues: CASAQGTGANVLTF. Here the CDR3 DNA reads TGTGCCAGCGCCCAGGGTACTGGGGCCAACGTCCTGACTTTC.

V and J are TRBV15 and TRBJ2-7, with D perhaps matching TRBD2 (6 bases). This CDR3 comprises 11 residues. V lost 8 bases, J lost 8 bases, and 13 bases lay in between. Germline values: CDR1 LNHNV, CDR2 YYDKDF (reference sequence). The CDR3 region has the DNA TGTGCCACCCGTGGCGGGACCAAGCAGTACTTC. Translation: CATRGGTKQYF. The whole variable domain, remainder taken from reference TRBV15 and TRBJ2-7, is DAMVIQNPRYQVTQFGKPVTLSCSQTLNHNVMYWYQQKSSQAPKLLFHYYDKDFNNEADTPDNFQSRRPNTSFCFLDIRSPGLGDTAMYLCATRGGTKQYFGPGTRLTVT.

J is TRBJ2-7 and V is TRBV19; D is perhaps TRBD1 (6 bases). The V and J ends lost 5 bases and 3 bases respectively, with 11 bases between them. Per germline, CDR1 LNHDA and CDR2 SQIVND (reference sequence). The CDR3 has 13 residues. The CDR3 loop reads CASSPGVNYEQYF. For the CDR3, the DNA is TGTGCCAGTAGTCCAGGGGTCAACTACGAGCAGTACTTC.

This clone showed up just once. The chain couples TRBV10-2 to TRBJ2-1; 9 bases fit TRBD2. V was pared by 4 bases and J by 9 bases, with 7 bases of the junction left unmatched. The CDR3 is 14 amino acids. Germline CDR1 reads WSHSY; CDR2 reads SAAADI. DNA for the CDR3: TGCGCCAGCAGTGGTATAGCGGGGGAGGTTGAGCAGTTCTTC. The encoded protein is CASSGIAGEVEQFF.

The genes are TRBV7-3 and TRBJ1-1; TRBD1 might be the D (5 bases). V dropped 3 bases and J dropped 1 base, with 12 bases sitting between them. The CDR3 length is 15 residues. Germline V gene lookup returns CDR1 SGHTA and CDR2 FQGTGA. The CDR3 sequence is CASSFGGSRNTEAFF. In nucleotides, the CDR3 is TGTGCCAGCAGCTTCGGGGGGAGCAGGAACACTGAAGCTTTCTTT.

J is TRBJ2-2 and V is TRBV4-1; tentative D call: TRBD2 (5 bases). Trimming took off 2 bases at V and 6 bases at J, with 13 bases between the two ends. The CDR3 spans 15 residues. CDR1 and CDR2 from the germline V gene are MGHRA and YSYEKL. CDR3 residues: CASSQLEGAPGELFF. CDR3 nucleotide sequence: TGCGCCAGCAGCCAACTTGAGGGAGCCCCCGGGGAGCTGTTTTTT.

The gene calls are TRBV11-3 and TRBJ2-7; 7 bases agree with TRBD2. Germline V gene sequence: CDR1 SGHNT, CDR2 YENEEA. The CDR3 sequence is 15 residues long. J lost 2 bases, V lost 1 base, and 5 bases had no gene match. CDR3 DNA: TGTGCCAGCAGCTTAGCTCGCGGGAGCCCCTACGAGCAGTACTTC. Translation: CASSLARGSPYEQYF.

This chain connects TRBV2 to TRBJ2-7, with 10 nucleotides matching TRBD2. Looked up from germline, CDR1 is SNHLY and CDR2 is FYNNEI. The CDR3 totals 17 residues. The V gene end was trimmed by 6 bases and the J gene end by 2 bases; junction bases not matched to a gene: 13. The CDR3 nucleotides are TGTGCCAGCAGGAGACTCCTTGGACTAGCGGATACCTACGAGCAGTACTTC. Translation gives CASRRLLGLADTYEQYF.

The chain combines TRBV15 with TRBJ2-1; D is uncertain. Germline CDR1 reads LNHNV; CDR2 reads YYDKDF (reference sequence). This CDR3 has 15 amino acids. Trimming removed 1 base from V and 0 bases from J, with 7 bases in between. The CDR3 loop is CATSRVPPSYNEQFF. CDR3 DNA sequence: TGTGCCACCAGCAGAGTCCCTCCCTCCTACAATGAGCAGTTCTTC.

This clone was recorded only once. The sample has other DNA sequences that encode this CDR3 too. The CDR3 loop reads CASSLTGSGNTIYF. As DNA, the CDR3 is TGTGCCAGCAGCTTGACGGGCTCTGGAAACACCATATATTTT. The chain couples TRBV7-9 to TRBJ1-3, with D unclear. From germline, CDR1 is SEHNR and CDR2 FQNEAQ (reference sequence). The ends were cut back, 3 bases at V and 0 bases at J, with 6 bases in the middle. CDR3 length: 14 residues.

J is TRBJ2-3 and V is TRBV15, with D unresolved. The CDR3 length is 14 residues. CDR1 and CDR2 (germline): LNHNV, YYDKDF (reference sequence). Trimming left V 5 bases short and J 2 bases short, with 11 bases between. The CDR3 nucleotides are TGTGCCACCAGCGACGACTTGAACACAGATACGCAGTATTTT. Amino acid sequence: CATSDDLNTDTQYF. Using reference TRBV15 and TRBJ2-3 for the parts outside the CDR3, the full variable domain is DAMVIQNPRYQVTQFGKPVTLSCSQTLNHNVMYWYQQKSSQAPKLLFHYYDKDFNNEADTPDNFQSRRPNTSFCFLDIRSPGLGDTAMYLCATSDDLNTDTQYFGPGTRLTVL.